A single T cell receptor (beta chain) is shown here with its context. What it binds is unknown. The CDR3 is 17 amino acids. The germline CDR1 and CDR2 sequences are SQVTM and ANQGSEA. J lost 3 bases, V lost 5 bases, and 15 bases had no gene match. The data belong to a study of OX40 agonist ivuxolimab in advanced cancers. On the study more broadly: Of the participants, approximately 44% had some prior anti-PD-1, anti-PD-L1 or anti-CTLA-4 therapy, which was allowed. Findings and caveats of the study: Among T cells, CD8+ cells averaged more expanded clones than CD4+ cells.

Data came from immunoSEQ multiplex PCR; TCRdb stores just in-frame clones and leaves some out. The repertoire has 75,000 to 100,000 clones, approximately 90% of them found once; the top ten carry 0.7% to 0.9%. The chain uses TRBV29-1 and TRBJ2-5; 10 bases line up with TRBD2. This specimen consisted of CD4+ or CD8+ T cells sorted from blood, obtained in a trial of the OX40 agonist ivuxolimab. The source of this sequence is an adult with an advanced solid tumor such as melanoma, head and neck, liver or kidney cancer. In DNA form, the CDR3 reads TGCAGCGTTACCCCGATCTTCGGAGCGGGGGGGGAAGAGACCCAGTACTTC. Translation: CSVTPIFGAGGEETQYF.